This T cell receptor beta chain stems from a study of neurological immune-mediated disorders. TCRdb ran MiXCR on the 5' RACE reads and lists one entry per CDR3 protein. The sample records 28,000 or so distinct CDR3 sequences, around 12% being singletons. Many counts were recorded for this clonotype. The CDR3 has 13 residues. The V gene's germline CDR1 is DFQATT and CDR2 SNEGSKA (reference sequence). Trimming removed 4 bases at V and 2 bases at J, with 9 bases between. This receptor was identified in a man in his 60s in good health. The rearrangement uses TRBV20-1 and TRBJ1-5; no firm D call. Sequences were obtained from PBMCs. The chain's CDR3 is CSATTLGNQPQHF. In DNA, the CDR3 is TGCAGTGCTACGACCCTGGGCAATCAGCCCCAGCATTTT.